The T cell receptor beta chain described here comes from a study of cytomegalovirus exposure and HLA in healthy donors. This clone was observed a few times. With 60 Vbeta and 13 Jbeta primers, the PCR was carried out. Only in-frame clones appear in the TCRdb table, and some are missing; sequencing was by immunoSEQ multiplex PCR. This sample has approximately 160,000 clones, with approximately 70% found just once. V was cut by 0 bases and J by 1 base, with 10 bases left in between. The length of the CDR3 is 16 residues. CDR1 is KGHSH and CDR2 is LQKENI in the germline V gene. The V gene is TRBV18, the J gene TRBJ2-1, with no clear D. This receptor was obtained from a middle-aged woman in good health and CMV-seropositive. Sequencing was done on a sample of PBMCs. The CDR3 coding sequence is TGTGCCAGCTCACCACCGTCTAGAGGATCCTACAATGAGCAGTTCTTC. The encoded protein is CASSPPSRGSYNEQFF.